This T cell receptor beta chain was found in a study of blood T cell repertoires in COVID-19 (dated by TCRdb to between 2020 and 2021). Broadly, across the study: Samples covering the acute and convalescent phases of COVID-19 were provided by collaborators in the United States, Italy and Spain. The material from the prospective study consisted of cDNA or gDNA derived from T cells, B-cell-depleted T cells, or PBMCs. Subjects who had been exposed to COVID-19, were actively infected with it, or had recovered from it provided the deeply sampled blood TCRbeta repertoires that made up the dataset. The repertoires were made available in a free public database intended to serve as a resource for research on the immune response to SARS-CoV-2. Samples were obtained from the ongoing ImmuneRACE study (first 160 participants) and from 950 to 1,500 subjects provided by 6 global collaborators. The sample metadata nearly always contained a de-identified subject ID, COVID-19 status, age in years and sex. Where available, HLA class I and class II types were taken from metadata supplied by the sample provider and were not determined by assay-based typing.

Here is what the overall study found, with its caveats: Clinical and demographic metadata were provided uncurated, with the amount varying by source and participant.

TCRbeta CDR3 regions were amplified from genomic DNA using the immunoSEQ Assay, a bias-controlled multiplex PCR. For the original study's pipeline: Nucleated cell counts per sample were estimated from amplification of reference gene primers within the assay. To quantify the absolute abundance of each unique TCRbeta CDR3 rearrangement, sequence reads were collapsed and filtered. Productive Simpson clonality was computed per sample as the square root of Simpson's diversity index over productive rearrangements. TCRdb limited this immuneACCESS table to in-frame rearrangements with V and J called. A share of clones is missing; checked studies link under half to unresolved V genes, and the rest is unexplained. V and J calls and clone size are those listed in that table; D and trimming were worked out from the DNA. Present in this sample are fewer than 140,000 clones, about four fifths of which were seen just once. Of the sample, 13% to 15% is held by the ten largest clones.

Whole blood was collected in K2EDTA tubes by collaborating institutions according to the institutions' own protocols. For TCRbeta analysis, collaborators shipped samples in one of three forms: frozen whole blood, isolated PBMCs, or DNA extracted from either of those sample types. This clone has only one observation. The specificity of this receptor is unknown. No quality values exist for individual bases; no much larger clone is one base distant. Trimming removed 5 bases from V and 3 bases from J; the gene matches leave 6 bases unexplained. Inclusive of the bounding cysteine and phenylalanine, the CDR3 is 14 residues long. The CDR3 DNA has 42 bases and is translated from base 1. CDR1 is given as LNHDA and CDR2 as SQIVND, both from the germline V gene (reference sequence).

Input material: peripheral blood. The sequence came from a woman aged 55-69 years with acute or convalescent COVID-19. The chain joins TRBV19 to TRBJ1-1, with 7 bases in between that match TRBD1. The CDR3 sequence is CASSLDREDTEAFF. The DNA sequence is TGTGCCAGTAGTCTTGACAGGGAGGACACTGAAGCTTTCTTT.